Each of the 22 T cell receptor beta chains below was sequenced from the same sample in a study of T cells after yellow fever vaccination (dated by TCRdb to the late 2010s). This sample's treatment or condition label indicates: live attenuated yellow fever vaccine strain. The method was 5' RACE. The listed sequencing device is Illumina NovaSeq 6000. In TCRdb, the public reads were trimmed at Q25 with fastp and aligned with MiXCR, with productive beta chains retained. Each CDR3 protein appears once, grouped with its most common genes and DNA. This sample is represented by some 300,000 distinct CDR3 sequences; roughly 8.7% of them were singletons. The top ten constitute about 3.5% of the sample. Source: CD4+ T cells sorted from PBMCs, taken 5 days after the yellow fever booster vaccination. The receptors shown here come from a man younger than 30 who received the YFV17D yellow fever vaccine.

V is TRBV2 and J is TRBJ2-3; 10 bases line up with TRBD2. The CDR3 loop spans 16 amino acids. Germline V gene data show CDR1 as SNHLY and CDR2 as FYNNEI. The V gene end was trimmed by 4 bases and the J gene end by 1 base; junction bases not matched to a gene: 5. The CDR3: CASSGLAGAGTDTQYF. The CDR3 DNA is TGTGCCAGCAGTGGCCTAGCGGGGGCCGGCACAGATACGCAGTATTTT.

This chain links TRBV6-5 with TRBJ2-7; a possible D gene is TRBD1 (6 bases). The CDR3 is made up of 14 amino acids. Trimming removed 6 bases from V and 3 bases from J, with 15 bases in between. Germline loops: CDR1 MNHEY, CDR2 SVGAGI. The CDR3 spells CASSRRGFSYEQYF. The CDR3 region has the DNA TGTGCCAGCAGCCGAAGGGGGTTCAGCTACGAGCAGTACTTC.

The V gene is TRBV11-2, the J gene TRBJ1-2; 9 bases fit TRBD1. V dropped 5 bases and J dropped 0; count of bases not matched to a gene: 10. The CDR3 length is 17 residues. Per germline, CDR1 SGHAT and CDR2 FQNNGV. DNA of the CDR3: TGTGCCAGCAGCCTCGGTGAGGGACAGGGAACTAACTATGGCTACACCTTC. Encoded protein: CASSLGEGQGTNYGYTF.

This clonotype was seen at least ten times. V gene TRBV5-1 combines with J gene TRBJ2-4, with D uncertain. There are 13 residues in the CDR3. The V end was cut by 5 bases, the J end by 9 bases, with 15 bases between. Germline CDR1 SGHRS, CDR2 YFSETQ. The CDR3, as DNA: TGCGCCAGCAGGGCTGGGCCCCAAGGCATTCAGTACTTC. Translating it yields CASRAGPQGIQYF.

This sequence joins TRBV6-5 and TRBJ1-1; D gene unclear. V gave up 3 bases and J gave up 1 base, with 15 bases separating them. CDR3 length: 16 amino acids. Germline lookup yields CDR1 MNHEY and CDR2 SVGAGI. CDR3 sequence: CASSYSLGRGNTEAFF. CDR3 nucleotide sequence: TGTGCCAGCAGTTATTCCCTGGGCCGGGGGAACACTGAAGCTTTCTTT.

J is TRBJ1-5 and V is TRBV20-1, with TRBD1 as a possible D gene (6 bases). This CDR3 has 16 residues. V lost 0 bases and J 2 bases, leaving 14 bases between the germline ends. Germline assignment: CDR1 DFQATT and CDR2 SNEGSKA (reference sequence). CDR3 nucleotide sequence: TGCAGTGCTAGAGATCCTCGGGGGCCTGGCAATCAGCCCCAGCATTTT. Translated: CSARDPRGPGNQPQHF.

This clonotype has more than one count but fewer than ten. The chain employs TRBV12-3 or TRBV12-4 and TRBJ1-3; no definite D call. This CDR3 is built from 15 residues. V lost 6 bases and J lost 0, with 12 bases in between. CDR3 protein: CASSLGRSSGNTIYF. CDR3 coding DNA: TGTGCCAGCAGCCTGGGTAGGAGCTCTGGAAACACCATATATTTT.

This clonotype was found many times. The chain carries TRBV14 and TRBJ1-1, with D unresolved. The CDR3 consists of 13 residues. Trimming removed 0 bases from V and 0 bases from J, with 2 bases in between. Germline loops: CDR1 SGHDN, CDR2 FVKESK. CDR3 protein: CASSQEMNTEAFF. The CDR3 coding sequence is TGTGCCAGCAGCCAAGAGATGAACACTGAAGCTTTCTTT.

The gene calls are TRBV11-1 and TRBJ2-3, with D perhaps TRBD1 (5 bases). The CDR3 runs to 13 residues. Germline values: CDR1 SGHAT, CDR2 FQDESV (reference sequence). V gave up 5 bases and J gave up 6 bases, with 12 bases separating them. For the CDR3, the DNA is TGTGCCAGCAGCCGCTCTCCAGGGGATACGCAGTATTTT. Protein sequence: CASSRSPGDTQYF.

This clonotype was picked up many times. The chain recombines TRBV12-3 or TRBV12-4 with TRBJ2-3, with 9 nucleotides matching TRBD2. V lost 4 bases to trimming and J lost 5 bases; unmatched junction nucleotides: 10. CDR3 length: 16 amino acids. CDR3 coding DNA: TGTGCCAGCAGTTACCAGCCTAGCGGGGCCGGAGATACGCAGTATTTT. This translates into CASSYQPSGAGDTQYF.

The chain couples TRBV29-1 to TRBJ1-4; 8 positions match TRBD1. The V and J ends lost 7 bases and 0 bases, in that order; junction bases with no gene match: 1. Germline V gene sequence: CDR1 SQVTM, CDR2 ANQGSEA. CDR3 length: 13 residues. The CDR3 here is CSGQGTTNEKLFF. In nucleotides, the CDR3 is TGCAGCGGACAGGGGACAACTAATGAAAAACTGTTTTTT. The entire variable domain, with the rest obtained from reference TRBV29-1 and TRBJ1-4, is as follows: SAVISQKPSRDICQRGTSLTIQCQVDSQVTMMFWYRQQPGQSLTLIATANQGSEATYESGFVIDKFPISRPNLTFSTLTVSNMSPEDSSIYLCSGQGTTNEKLFFGSGTQLSVL.

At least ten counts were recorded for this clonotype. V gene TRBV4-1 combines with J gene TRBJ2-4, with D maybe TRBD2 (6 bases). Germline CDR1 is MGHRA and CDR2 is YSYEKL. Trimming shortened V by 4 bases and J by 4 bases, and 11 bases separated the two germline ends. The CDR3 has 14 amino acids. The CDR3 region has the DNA TGCGCCAGCAGCCTTGCGGGACGGAAAAACATTCAGTACTTC. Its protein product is CASSLAGRKNIQYF.

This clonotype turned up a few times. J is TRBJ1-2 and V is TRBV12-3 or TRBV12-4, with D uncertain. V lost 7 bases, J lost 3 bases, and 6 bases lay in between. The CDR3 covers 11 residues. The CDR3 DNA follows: TGTGCCAGCACGAGAGACTATGGCTACACCTTC. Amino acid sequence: CASTRDYGYTF.

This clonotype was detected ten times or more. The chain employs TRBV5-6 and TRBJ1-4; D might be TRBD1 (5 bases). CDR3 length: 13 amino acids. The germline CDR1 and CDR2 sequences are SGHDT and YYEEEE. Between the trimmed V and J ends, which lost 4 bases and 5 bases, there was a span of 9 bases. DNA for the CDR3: TGTGCCAGCAGCCTGGGGGTAAATGAAAAACTGTTTTTT. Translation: CASSLGVNEKLFF.

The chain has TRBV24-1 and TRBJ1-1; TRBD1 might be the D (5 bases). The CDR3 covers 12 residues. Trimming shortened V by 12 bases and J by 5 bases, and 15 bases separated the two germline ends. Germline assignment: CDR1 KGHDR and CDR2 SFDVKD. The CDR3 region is CAPRRGRTEAFF. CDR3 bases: TGTGCCCCGAGGAGGGGTCGGACTGAAGCTTTCTTT.

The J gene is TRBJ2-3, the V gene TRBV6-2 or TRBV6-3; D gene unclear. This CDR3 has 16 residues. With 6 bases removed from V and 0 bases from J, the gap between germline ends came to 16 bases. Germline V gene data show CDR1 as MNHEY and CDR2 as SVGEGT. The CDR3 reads CASRDHAASSTDTQYF. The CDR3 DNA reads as TGTGCCAGCAGGGACCACGCCGCCTCTAGCACAGATACGCAGTATTTT.

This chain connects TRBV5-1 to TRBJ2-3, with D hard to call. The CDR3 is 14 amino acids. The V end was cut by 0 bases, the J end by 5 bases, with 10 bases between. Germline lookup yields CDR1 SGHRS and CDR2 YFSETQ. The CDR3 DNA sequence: TGCGCCAGCAGCTTGGTCTTAGGCGGAGATACGCAGTATTTT. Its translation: CASSLVLGGDTQYF.

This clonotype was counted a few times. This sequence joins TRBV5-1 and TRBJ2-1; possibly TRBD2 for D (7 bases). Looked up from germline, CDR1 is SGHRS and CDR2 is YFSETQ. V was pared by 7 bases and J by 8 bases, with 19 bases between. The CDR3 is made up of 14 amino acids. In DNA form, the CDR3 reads TGCGCCAGCTTCCGGGGGGCTTCGTCGGATGAGCAGTTCTTC. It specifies CASFRGASSDEQFF.

CDR3 sequence (DNA): TGTGCCAGCAGCTTACGCAGGGCCAATGAGCAGTTCTTC. This encodes CASSLRRANEQFF. The J gene is TRBJ2-1, the V gene TRBV7-9, with D maybe TRBD1 (5 bases). V dropped 2 bases and J dropped 6 bases, with 8 bases sitting between them. CDR3 length: 13 amino acids. Germline values: CDR1 SEHNR, CDR2 FQNEAQ (reference sequence).

For the CDR3, the DNA is TGTGCCAGCAGCTTCACAGGGGGCCTGTCGGGCTACACCTTC. Translation: CASSFTGGLSGYTF. The rearrangement uses TRBV5-6 and TRBJ1-2, with TRBD1 matching 9 bases. The CDR3 has 14 amino acids. Germline-derived CDR1 and CDR2 are SGHDT and YYEEEE. V dropped 2 bases and J dropped 8; count of bases not matched to a gene: 7.

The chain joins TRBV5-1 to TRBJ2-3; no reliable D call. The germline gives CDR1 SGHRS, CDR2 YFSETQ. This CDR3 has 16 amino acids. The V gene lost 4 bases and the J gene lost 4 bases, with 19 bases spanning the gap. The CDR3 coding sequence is TGCGCCAGCAGCCTAATCGCCGGTAGTAGCCCAGATACGCAGTATTTT. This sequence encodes CASSLIAGSSPDTQYF.

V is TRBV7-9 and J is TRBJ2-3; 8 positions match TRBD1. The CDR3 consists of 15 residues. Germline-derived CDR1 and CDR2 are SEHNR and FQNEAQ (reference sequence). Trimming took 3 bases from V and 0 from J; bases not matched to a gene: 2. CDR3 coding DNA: TGTGCCAGCAGCTTCGACAGGGGAAGCACAGATACGCAGTATTTT. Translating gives CASSFDRGSTDTQYF.